These 26 T cell receptor beta chains originate from one sample sequenced in a study of blood T cell repertoires in COVID-19. Sequencing used immunoSEQ multiplex PCR; TCRdb keeps in-frame clones, though not all of them. The sample holds 200,000 to 250,000 clones; 88% are singletons and the top ten take over 3.5%. Sequenced material: PBMCs or T cells enriched from blood (not recorded which). These receptors all come from a woman in her twenties or thirties who had been exposed to COVID-19.

This clone was detected once. This chain uses TRBV30 with TRBJ1-2, with unresolved D. Germline V gene lookup returns CDR1 GTSNPN and CDR2 SVGIG (reference sequence). V was clipped by 0 bases and J by 6 bases, with 5 bases between them. This CDR3 has 11 residues. The CDR3 protein is CAWSVRHGYTF. As DNA, the CDR3 is TGTGCCTGGAGTGTGCGGCATGGCTACACCTTC.

The chain employs TRBV27 and TRBJ2-4; 13 nucleotides align to TRBD2. Germline-derived CDR1 and CDR2 are MNHEY and SMNVEV (reference sequence). There are 18 residues in the CDR3. Trimming removed 8 bases from V and 0 bases from J; junction bases left unmatched: 10. The CDR3 nucleotides are TGTGCCAGCGGACGGACTAGCGGGAGAGTCGCAGCCAAAAACATTCAGTACTTC. Translation: CASGRTSGRVAAKNIQYF.

The rearrangement links TRBV11-2 to TRBJ1-6; 8 positions match TRBD1. Trimming cost V 5 bases and J 9 bases; bases outside gene matches: 0. This CDR3 region has 12 residues. Germline assignment: CDR1 SGHAT and CDR2 FQNNGV. The CDR3 nucleotides read TGTGCCAGCAGCGACAGGGGTTCACCCCTCCACTTT. As protein: CASSDRGSPLHF.

The chain links TRBV6-1 to TRBJ1-3; tentative D call: TRBD1 (5 bases). CDR1 is MNHNS, CDR2 SASEGT, per germline. V was clipped by 3 bases and J by 0 bases, with 12 bases between them. CDR3 length: 16 amino acids. The CDR3 here is CASSERGLSSGNTIYF. For the CDR3, the DNA is TGTGCCAGCAGTGAGCGGGGACTGTCCTCTGGAAACACCATATATTTT.

The chain links TRBV11-2 to TRBJ2-5, with 13 positions matching TRBD2. The CDR3 spans 16 residues. V dropped 5 bases and J dropped 4; count of bases not matched to a gene: 7. Germline V gene sequence: CDR1 SGHAT, CDR2 FQNNGV. The CDR3 sequence is CASSRTTSGRGETQYF. DNA of the CDR3: TGTGCCAGCAGCCGTACTACTAGCGGGAGGGGAGAGACCCAGTACTTC.

The J gene is TRBJ1-4, the V gene TRBV19, with 11 nucleotides matching TRBD1. V lost 5 bases, J lost 8 bases, and 7 bases stayed unmatched. From germline, CDR1 is LNHDA and CDR2 SQIVND (reference sequence). This CDR3 comprises 15 residues. As DNA, the CDR3 is TGTGCCAGTAGTGGGGGACAGGGGGTTCAAGAAAAACTGTTTTTT. It yields the protein CASSGGQGVQEKLFF.

The chain couples TRBV2 to TRBJ1-4, with TRBD1 identical over 9 bases. The J segment lost 8 bases and the V segment lost 5 bases, leaving 9 bases of the junction unmatched. From germline, CDR1 is SNHLY and CDR2 FYNNEI. This CDR3 is built from 15 residues. The CDR3 spells CASSLRQGDSEKLFF. CDR3 bases: TGTGCCAGCAGTCTTCGACAGGGGGACTCCGAAAAACTGTTTTTT.

The chain links TRBV12-3 or TRBV12-4 to TRBJ2-7; 9 bases match TRBD2. CDR3 length: 13 amino acids. The trim removed 6 bases at V and 6 bases at J, leaving 6 bases unmatched. CDR3 sequence reads: CASRGGRAGEQYF. DNA of the CDR3: TGTGCCAGCAGAGGCGGGAGGGCTGGCGAGCAGTACTTC.

The V and J genes are TRBV3-1 (or the pseudogene TRBV3-2) and TRBJ2-4; D gene ambiguous. The length of the CDR3 is 15 residues. Germline V gene data show CDR1 as LGHDT and CDR2 as YNNKEL (reference sequence). V gave up 0 bases and J gave up 2 bases, with 8 bases separating them. This CDR3 reads CASSQDARSKNIQYF. CDR3 sequence (DNA): TGTGCCAGCAGCCAAGATGCGCGTTCCAAAAACATTCAGTACTTC.

The V call is TRBV11-2, the J call TRBJ2-3; D gene ambiguous. V shed 1 base and J shed 1 base, with 3 bases lying between them. CDR1 SGHAT and CDR2 FQNNGV come from the germline V gene. The CDR3 loop spans 13 amino acids. In DNA, the CDR3 is TGTGCCAGCAGCTTAGCTGGCACAGATACGCAGTATTTT. It codes for CASSLAGTDTQYF.

The V and J genes are TRBV5-1 and TRBJ2-2; 9 nucleotides match TRBD2. CDR1 and CDR2 from the germline V gene are SGHRS and YFSETQ. The CDR3 is 16 amino acids. With V trimmed by 4 bases and J by 0 bases, 4 bases remained unmatched. The CDR3 DNA reads as TGCGCCAGCAGCCTCCTAGCGGGATCGAACACCGGGGAGCTGTTTTTT. Protein sequence: CASSLLAGSNTGELFF.

V and J are TRBV7-2 and TRBJ2-3; the D gene is possibly TRBD1 (6 bases). The CDR3 length is 18 residues. V gave up 5 bases and J gave up 2 bases, with 23 bases separating them. Germline V lookup: CDR1 SGHTA, CDR2 FQGNSA. CDR3 coding DNA: TGTGCCAGCAGCCTAAGGGGGTGGGGTGCGGTGCTCACAGATACGCAGTATTTT. This translates into CASSLRGWGAVLTDTQYF. Together with reference TRBV7-2 and TRBJ2-3, the CDR3 gives the full variable domain: GAGVSQSPSNKVTEKGKDVELRCDPISGHTALYWYRQSLGQGLEFLIYFQGNSAPDKSGLPSDRFSAERTGGSVSTLTIQRTQQEDSAVYLCASSLRGWGAVLTDTQYFGPGTRLTVL.

This chain connects TRBV6-5 to TRBJ1-1, with TRBD1 matching over 8 bases. The CDR3 contains 14 residues. Germline lookup yields CDR1 MNHEY and CDR2 SVGAGI. V trimming: 4 bases; J trimming: 3 bases; junction bases outside the gene matches: 4. CDR3 nucleotide sequence: TGTGCCAGCAGTTTGGACAGGGTGGACACTGAAGCTTTCTTT. The encoded protein is CASSLDRVDTEAFF.

V and J are TRBV14 and TRBJ2-5, with 12 positions matching TRBD2. Germline trimming cut 0 bases from V and 3 bases from J; bases unmatched to any gene: 8. Germline V gene lookup returns CDR1 SGHDN and CDR2 FVKESK. This CDR3 comprises 18 residues. As DNA, the CDR3 is TGTGCCAGCAGCCAAGATCCCGGACTAGCGGGGAGGGAAGAGACCCAGTACTTC. Its protein product is CASSQDPGLAGREETQYF.

The chain recombines TRBV28 with TRBJ2-7; D remains unclear. This CDR3 contains 14 residues. CDR1 and CDR2 (germline): MDHEN, SYDVKM. V lost 3 bases and J lost 3, with 12 bases in between. The CDR3 loop is CASSFVGQSYEQYF. The CDR3 region has the DNA TGTGCCAGCAGTTTCGTGGGCCAAAGCTACGAGCAGTACTTC.

V gene TRBV9 combines with J gene TRBJ2-7; a possible D gene is TRBD1 (5 bases). The CDR3 spans 14 residues. The V and J ends lost 0 bases and 4 bases respectively, with 11 bases between them. In germline, CDR1 is SGDLS, CDR2 YYNGEE. Here the CDR3 reads CASSVGWGAYEQYF. CDR3 nucleotides: TGTGCCAGCAGCGTAGGCTGGGGCGCGTACGAGCAGTACTTC.

This chain uses TRBV11-2 with TRBJ2-5, with 8 bases lining up with TRBD2. V lost 4 bases and J lost 7; bases outside the gene matches: 8. The CDR3 has 14 residues. Germline V gene lookup returns CDR1 SGHAT and CDR2 FQNNGV. The CDR3 loop is CASSSLRGEGTQYF. DNA for the CDR3: TGTGCCAGCAGCTCGTTGCGGGGGGAGGGGACCCAGTACTTC.

The chain combines TRBV6-2 or TRBV6-3 with TRBJ1-2, with 9 bases identical to TRBD1. The CDR3 spans 15 residues. CDR1 MNHEY and CDR2 SVGEGT come from the germline V gene. J gave up 4 bases and V 4 bases, and 7 bases lay outside the gene matches. The CDR3 DNA is TGTGCCAGCAGTTTAAAACAGGGGGCCGGCTATGGCTACACCTTC. It is translated as CASSLKQGAGYGYTF.

There are a few counts of this clone. The chain combines TRBV4-1 with TRBJ1-1; weak D call: TRBD1 (5 bases). The CDR3 is made up of 13 amino acids. V lost 1 base and J 7 bases, leaving 10 bases between the germline ends. Germline V gene lookup returns CDR1 MGHRA and CDR2 YSYEKL. The CDR3 is CASSQVMGLEAFF. CDR3 DNA sequence: TGCGCCAGCAGCCAAGTCATGGGACTTGAAGCTTTCTTT.

This chain joins TRBV30 and TRBJ2-1; 8 bases align to TRBD1. This CDR3 is built from 14 residues. After removal of 5 bases from V and 8 bases from J, the junction contained 11 bases not matched to a gene. Germline CDR1 and CDR2: GTSNPN and SVGIG (reference sequence). CDR3 nucleotides: TGTGCCTGGGGGCAGGGGGCCGTAGTAGATGAGCAGTTCTTC. It translates to CAWGQGAVVDEQFF.

Points on this clone: One end of the junction does not line up with germline, which may come from a read error. The rearrangement uses TRBV7-7 and TRBJ1-3, with 7 bases that match TRBD1. The germline CDR1 and CDR2 sequences are SSHAT and FNYEAQ (reference sequence). There are 15 residues in the CDR3. CDR3 nucleotides: TGTGCTAGCAGCCCAGGGACAGTACCTGGAAACACCATATATTTT. It translates to CASSPGTVPGNTIYF.

The chain joins TRBV19 to TRBJ2-7; D is perhaps TRBD1 (6 bases). CDR1 and CDR2 (germline): LNHDA, SQIVND (reference sequence). Trimming pared 5 bases from V and 4 bases from J, leaving 12 bases between. CDR3 length: 13 residues. In nucleotides, the CDR3 is TGTGCCAGTAGTCAGACAGGATATTACGAGCAGTACTTC. Translated: CASSQTGYYEQYF.

The chain carries TRBV5-1 and TRBJ2-3; weak D call: TRBD1 (5 bases). The CDR3 loop spans 12 amino acids. Trimming removed 0 bases at V and 6 bases at J, with 5 bases between. Per the germline V gene, CDR1 is SGHRS and CDR2 is YFSETQ. CDR3: CASSLEGDTQYF. The CDR3 DNA reads as TGCGCCAGCAGCTTGGAGGGGGATACGCAGTATTTT.

The rearrangement uses TRBV2 and TRBJ1-2; no firm D call. The CDR3 is 15 residues long. Looked up from germline, CDR1 is SNHLY and CDR2 is FYNNEI. The V end lost 4 bases, the J end lost 0 bases, and 12 bases lay between the germline ends. The CDR3 reads CASSGPNSTNYGYTF. The CDR3 nucleotides read TGTGCCAGCAGTGGTCCAAACAGTACTAACTATGGCTACACCTTC.

The V and J genes are TRBV11-2 and TRBJ1-6; D is undetermined. Germline V lookup: CDR1 SGHAT, CDR2 FQNNGV. Trimming removed 3 bases at V and 7 bases at J, with 22 bases between. This CDR3 region has 18 residues. CDR3 coding DNA: TGTGCCAGCAGCTTCATCCCCGGGTCCCCAAGCGGGAATTCACCCCTCCACTTT. Translating it yields CASSFIPGSPSGNSPLHF.

This rearrangement joins TRBV5-4 to TRBJ2-1, with D possibly matching TRBD2 (6 bases). This CDR3 comprises 16 residues. Per the germline V gene, CDR1 is SGHNT and CDR2 is YYREEE (reference sequence). Trimming pared 6 bases from V and 6 bases from J, leaving 22 bases between. The DNA of the CDR3 is TGTGCCAGCACCCTAGGTGGGGGGTCCCGGTTCAATGAGCAGTTCTTC. Its translation is CASTLGGGSRFNEQFF.